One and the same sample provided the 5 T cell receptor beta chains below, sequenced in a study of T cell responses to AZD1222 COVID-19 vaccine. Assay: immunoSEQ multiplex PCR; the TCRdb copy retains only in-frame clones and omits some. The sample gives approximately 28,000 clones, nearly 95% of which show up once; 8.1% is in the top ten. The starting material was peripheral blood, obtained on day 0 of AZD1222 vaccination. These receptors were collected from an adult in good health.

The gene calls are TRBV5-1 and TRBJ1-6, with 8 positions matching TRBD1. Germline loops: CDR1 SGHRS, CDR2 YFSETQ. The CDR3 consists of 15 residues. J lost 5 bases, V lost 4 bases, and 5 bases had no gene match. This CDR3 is CASSAGTGNNSPLHF. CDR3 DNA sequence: TGCGCCAGCAGCGCGGGGACAGGCAATAATTCACCCCTCCACTTT.

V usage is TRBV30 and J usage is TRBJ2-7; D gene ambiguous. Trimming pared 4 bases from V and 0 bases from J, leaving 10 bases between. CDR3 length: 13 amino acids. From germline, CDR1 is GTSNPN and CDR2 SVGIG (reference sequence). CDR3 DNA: TGTGCCTGGACCCGCAAGAACTCCTACGAGCAGTACTTC. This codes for CAWTRKNSYEQYF.

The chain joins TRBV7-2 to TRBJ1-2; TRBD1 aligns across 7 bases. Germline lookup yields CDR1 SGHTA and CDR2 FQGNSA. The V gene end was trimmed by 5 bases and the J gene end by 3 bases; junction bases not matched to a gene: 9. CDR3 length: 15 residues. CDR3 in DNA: TGTGCCAGCAGCAGACGGACAGGCCGCGACTATGGCTACACCTTC. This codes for CASSRRTGRDYGYTF.

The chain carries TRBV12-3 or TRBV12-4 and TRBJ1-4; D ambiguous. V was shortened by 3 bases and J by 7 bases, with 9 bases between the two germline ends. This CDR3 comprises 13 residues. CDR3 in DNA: TGTGCCAGCAGTTTTGGTGGAATTGAAAAACTGTTTTTT. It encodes CASSFGGIEKLFF.

The CDR3 protein is CASSSGSGDEQFF. For the CDR3, the DNA is TGCGCCAGCAGCTCGGGAAGCGGGGATGAGCAGTTCTTC. This chain connects TRBV5-1 to TRBJ2-1; TRBD2 aligns across 7 bases. Germline CDR1 SGHRS, CDR2 YFSETQ. V was pared by 3 bases and J by 8 bases, with 5 bases of the junction left unmatched. The CDR3 is made up of 13 amino acids.